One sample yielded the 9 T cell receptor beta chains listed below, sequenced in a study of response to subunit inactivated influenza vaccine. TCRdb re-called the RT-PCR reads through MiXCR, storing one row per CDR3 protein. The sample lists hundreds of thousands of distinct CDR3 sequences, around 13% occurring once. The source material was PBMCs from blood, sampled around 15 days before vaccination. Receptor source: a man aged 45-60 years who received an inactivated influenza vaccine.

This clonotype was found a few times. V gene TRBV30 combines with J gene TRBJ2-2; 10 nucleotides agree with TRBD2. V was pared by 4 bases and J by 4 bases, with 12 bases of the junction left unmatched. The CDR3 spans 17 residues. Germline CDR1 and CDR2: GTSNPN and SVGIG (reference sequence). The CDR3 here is CAWTVPSGRGGTGELFF. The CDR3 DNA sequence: TGTGCCTGGACCGTTCCTAGCGGGAGAGGTGGCACCGGGGAGCTGTTTTTT.

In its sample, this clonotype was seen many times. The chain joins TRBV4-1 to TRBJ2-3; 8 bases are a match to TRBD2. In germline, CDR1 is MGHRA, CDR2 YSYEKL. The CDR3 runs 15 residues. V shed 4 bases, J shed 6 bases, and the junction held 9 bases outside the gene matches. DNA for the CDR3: TGCGCCAGCAGCCGAGCGGGGGCCCCGCAGGATACGCAGTATTTT. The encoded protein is CASSRAGAPQDTQYF.

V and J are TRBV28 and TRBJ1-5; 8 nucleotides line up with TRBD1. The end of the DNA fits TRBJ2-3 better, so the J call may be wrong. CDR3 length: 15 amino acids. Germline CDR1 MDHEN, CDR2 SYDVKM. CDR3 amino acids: CASSLYQGANQPQYF. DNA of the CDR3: TGTGCCAGCAGTTTATATCAGGGGGCGAATCAGCCCCAGTATTTT.

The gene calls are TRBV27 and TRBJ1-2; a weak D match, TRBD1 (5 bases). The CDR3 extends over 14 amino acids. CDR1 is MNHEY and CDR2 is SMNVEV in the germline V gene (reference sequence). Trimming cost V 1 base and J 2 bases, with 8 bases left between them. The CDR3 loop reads CASSLFQGNYGYTF. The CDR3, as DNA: TGTGCCAGCAGTTTATTTCAGGGAAACTATGGCTACACCTTC.

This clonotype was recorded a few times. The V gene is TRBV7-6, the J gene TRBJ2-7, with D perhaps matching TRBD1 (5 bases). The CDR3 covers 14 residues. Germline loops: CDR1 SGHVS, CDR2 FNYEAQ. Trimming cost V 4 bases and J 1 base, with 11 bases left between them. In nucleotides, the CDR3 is TGTGCCAGCAGCTCGTTGACAGAATCCTACGAGCAGTACTTC. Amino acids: CASSSLTESYEQYF.

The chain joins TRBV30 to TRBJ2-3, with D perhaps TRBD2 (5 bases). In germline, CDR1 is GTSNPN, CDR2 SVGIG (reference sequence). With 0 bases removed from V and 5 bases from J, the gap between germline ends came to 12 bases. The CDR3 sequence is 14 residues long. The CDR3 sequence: CAWSVIRAGDTQYF. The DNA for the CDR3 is TGTGCCTGGAGTGTTATACGGGCGGGAGATACGCAGTATTTT.

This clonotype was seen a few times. The CDR3 sequence: CASSLGGLRTQYF. The CDR3 coding sequence is TGTGCCAGCAGTTTAGGGGGTCTGAGGACCCAGTACTTC. The rearrangement uses TRBV12-3 or TRBV12-4 and TRBJ2-5; D remains ambiguous. The V end lost 1 base, the J end lost 7 bases, and 10 bases lay between the germline ends. The CDR3 consists of 13 residues.

Here the CDR3 DNA reads TGCAGTGCTACCCGGGGTTACGAGCAGTACTTC. Amino acid sequence: CSATRGYEQYF. The rearrangement links TRBV20-1 to TRBJ2-7; weak D call: TRBD2 (5 bases). The CDR3 has 11 residues. Germline V gene sequence: CDR1 DFQATT, CDR2 SNEGSKA (reference sequence). The V end was cut by 4 bases, the J end by 4 bases, with 8 bases between.

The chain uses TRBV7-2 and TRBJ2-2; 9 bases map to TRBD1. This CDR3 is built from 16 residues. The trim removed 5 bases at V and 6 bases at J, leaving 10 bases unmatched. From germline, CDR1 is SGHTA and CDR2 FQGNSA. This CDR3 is CASSPRGTGIAGELFF. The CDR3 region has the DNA TGTGCCAGCAGCCCCAGAGGGACAGGGATAGCCGGGGAGCTGTTTTTT.